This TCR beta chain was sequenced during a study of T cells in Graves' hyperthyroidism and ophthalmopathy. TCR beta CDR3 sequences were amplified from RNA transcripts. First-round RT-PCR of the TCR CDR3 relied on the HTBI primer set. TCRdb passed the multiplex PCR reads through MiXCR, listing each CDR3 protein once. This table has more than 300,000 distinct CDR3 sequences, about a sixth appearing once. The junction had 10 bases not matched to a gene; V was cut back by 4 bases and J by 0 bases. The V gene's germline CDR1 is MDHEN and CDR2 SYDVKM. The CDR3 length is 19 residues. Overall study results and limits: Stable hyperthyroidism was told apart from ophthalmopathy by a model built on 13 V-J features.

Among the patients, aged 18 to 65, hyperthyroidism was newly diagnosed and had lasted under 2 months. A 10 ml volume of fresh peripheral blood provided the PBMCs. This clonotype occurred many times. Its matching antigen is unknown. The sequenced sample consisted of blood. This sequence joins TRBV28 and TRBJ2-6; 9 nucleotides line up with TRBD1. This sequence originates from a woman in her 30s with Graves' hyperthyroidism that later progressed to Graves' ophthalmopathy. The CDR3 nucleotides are TGTGCCAGCAGTTCCGTCCGGGACAGGGCGGTCTCTGGGGCCAACGTCCTGACTTTC. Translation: CASSSVRDRAVSGANVLTF.